A single sample is the source of the 12 T cell receptor beta chains below, sequenced in a study of regulatory T cells in long-lasting Graves disease. Documented time point: persistent/refractory GD, antithyroid drugs over 5 years with positive TRAb. From RNA extracted from PBMCs, the TCR library was made. TCR beta libraries were built with iRepertoire HTBI primers and Arm-PCR of CDR3 regions. TCRdb redid the calling of the multiplex PCR reads with MiXCR, one entry per CDR3 protein. The table lists around 400,000 distinct CDR3 sequences, around 22% of them singletons. Sequenced here: peripheral blood mononuclear cells (PBMCs), sampled when the disease was refractory, from a patient treated with antithyroid drugs. These receptors were collected from a female donor with Graves disease.

Points on this clonotype: This clone may be a read error of a much larger clone one base away. This chain links TRBV6-2 or TRBV6-3 with TRBJ1-5; D remains ambiguous. CDR1 and CDR2 from the germline V gene are MNHEY and SVGEGT. This CDR3 is built from 15 residues. The CDR3 DNA sequence: TGTGCCAGCAGTTACTCGTGGGGTGGCAATCAGCCCCGGCATTTT. This sequence encodes CASSYSWGGNQPRHF.

This clonotype has a handful of counts. The chain combines TRBV5-8 with TRBJ1-5; D is undetermined. Germline loops: CDR1 SGHTS, CDR2 YDEGEE. The CDR3 covers 15 residues. V was pared by 2 bases and J by 4 bases, with 13 bases between. CDR3 sequence reads: CASSFDDGGNQPQHF. The CDR3 coding sequence is TGTGCCAGCAGCTTTGACGACGGTGGAAATCAGCCCCAGCATTTT.

With respect to this clonotype: A much larger clonotype is one base distant, so this may be a read error. The chain has TRBV29-1 and TRBJ1-1; 8 bases agree with TRBD1. CDR1 and CDR2 (germline): SQVTM, ANQGSEA. The CDR3 sequence is 12 residues long. CDR3 amino acids: CSVGQGGTEASF. As DNA, the CDR3 is TGCAGCGTCGGACAGGGAGGCACTGAAGCTTCCTTT.

This clonotype was observed a handful of times. The chain employs TRBV20-1 and TRBJ2-5; D remains ambiguous. Germline CDR1 is DFQATT and CDR2 is SNEGSKA (reference sequence). Trimming cost V 1 base and J 3 bases, with 12 bases left between them. The CDR3 length is 14 residues. CDR3 region: CSARGPRGKETQYF. The CDR3 DNA reads as TGCAGTGCTAGAGGCCCGAGAGGCAAAGAGACCCAGTACTTC.

This clonotype has more than one count but fewer than ten. The chain couples TRBV28 to TRBJ2-3; D might be TRBD2 (6 bases). The CDR3 is 16 amino acids. V dropped 7 bases and J dropped 3 bases, with 20 bases sitting between them. CDR1 MDHEN and CDR2 SYDVKM come from the germline V gene. The CDR3 DNA reads as TGTGCCAGCAAACCCCACCGGGACTTATCTACAGATACGCAGTATTTT. It specifies CASKPHRDLSTDTQYF.

This clonotype came up a few times. The gene calls are TRBV15 and TRBJ2-7; 10 nucleotides agree with TRBD1. Per the germline V gene, CDR1 is LNHNV and CDR2 is YYDKDF (reference sequence). V lost 1 base to trimming and J lost 3 bases; unmatched junction nucleotides: 6. The CDR3 is 16 amino acids. The CDR3 loop reads CATSRARDRGGYEQYF. The CDR3 nucleotides are TGTGCCACCAGCAGAGCCCGGGACAGGGGTGGCTACGAGCAGTACTTC.

V and J are TRBV19 and TRBJ1-5, with TRBD1 matching over 7 bases. This CDR3 region has 15 residues. V shed 7 bases, J shed 4 bases, and the junction held 10 bases outside the gene matches. Germline lookup yields CDR1 LNHDA and CDR2 SQIVND (reference sequence). CDR3 sequence (DNA): TGTGCCAGTACCCGAGGGGCAGGGGGGAATCAGCCCCAGCATTTT. Its translation is CASTRGAGGNQPQHF.

This clonotype showed up just a few times. The rearrangement joins TRBV20-1 to TRBJ2-7; D unresolved. Germline CDR1 and CDR2: DFQATT and SNEGSKA (reference sequence). The CDR3 consists of 13 residues. V gave up 2 bases and J gave up 0 bases, with 8 bases separating them. The CDR3 nucleotides read TGCAGTGCTAGAACGCCGAACTCCTACGAGCAGTACTTC. Protein sequence: CSARTPNSYEQYF.

The chain couples TRBV7-2 to TRBJ2-5; D possibly corresponds to TRBD1 (6 bases). The CDR3 totals 15 residues. Trimming took 5 bases from V and 0 from J, leaving 13 bases between them. Germline V gene lookup returns CDR1 SGHTA and CDR2 FQGNSA. CDR3 nucleotides: TGTGCCAGCAGCGCCGGACAGAGAGACCAAGAGACCCAGTACTTC. Translation: CASSAGQRDQETQYF.

This clonotype was detected a few times. DNA of the CDR3: TGTGCCAGCAGCCAAGACCGGGCGTCTGGAAACACCATATATTTT. Translating it yields CASSQDRASGNTIYF. The chain uses TRBV3-1 and TRBJ1-3; D ambiguous. Trimming left V 0 bases short and J 1 base short, with 7 bases between. This CDR3 is built from 15 residues. In germline, CDR1 is LGHDT, CDR2 YNNKEL (reference sequence).

The genes are TRBV7-9 and TRBJ2-5, with a weak D call TRBD2 (6 bases). V lost 5 bases, J lost 5 bases, and 12 bases lay in between. The CDR3 consists of 13 residues. Germline assignment: CDR1 SEHNR and CDR2 FQNEAQ (reference sequence). The CDR3: CASSRLGPETQYF. In DNA, the CDR3 is TGTGCCAGCAGCAGACTAGGCCCTGAGACCCAGTACTTC.

The chain links TRBV29-1 to TRBJ2-5; no firm D call. The germline V gene encodes CDR1 SQVTM and CDR2 ANQGSEA. CDR3 length: 10 residues. The DNA for the CDR3 is TGCGGATCTTTGGGCGAGACCCAGTACTTC. As protein: CGSLGETQYF.